The 6 T cell receptor beta chains given below trace back to one sample, sequenced in a study of blood T cell repertoires in COVID-19. This table comes from immunoSEQ multiplex PCR, and its TCRdb copy is limited to in-frame clones, with some not included. The data show about 53,000 clones, with approximately 90% seen just once and around 2.7% held by the top ten. Sequenced sample: peripheral blood. These receptors originate from a man aged 80 or over with acute or convalescent COVID-19.

This clone came up once. The chain uses TRBV19 and TRBJ2-3; TRBD1 matches 9 bases. The J segment lost 4 bases and the V segment lost 5 bases, leaving 4 bases of the junction unmatched. Germline lookup yields CDR1 LNHDA and CDR2 SQIVND (reference sequence). This CDR3 is 14 amino acids long. The CDR3 sequence: CASSGTGGPDTQYF. CDR3 coding DNA: TGTGCCAGTAGTGGTACAGGGGGCCCAGATACGCAGTATTTT.

The CDR3 reads CASSGTGTPSYEQYF. The CDR3 DNA sequence: TGTGCCAGCAGCGGGACCGGGACTCCTTCCTACGAGCAGTACTTC. The chain recombines TRBV6-2 or TRBV6-3 with TRBJ2-7; possible D gene TRBD2, 6 bases. V lost 6 bases, J lost 1 base, and 16 bases lay in between. This CDR3 has 15 residues. CDR1 is MNHEY, CDR2 SVGEGT, per germline.

The sample holds a few counts of this clone. This chain uses TRBV9 with TRBJ1-1; no definite D call. The CDR3 runs 14 residues. Looked up from germline, CDR1 is SGDLS and CDR2 is YYNGEE. V was clipped by 3 bases and J by 3 bases, with 12 bases between them. CDR3 nucleotide sequence: TGTGCCAGCAGCGCAAGACTACTGGACACTGAAGCTTTCTTT. Encoded protein: CASSARLLDTEAFF.

This clone was observed a handful of times. The V gene is TRBV27, the J gene TRBJ2-3; 7 bases map to TRBD1. This CDR3 has 14 amino acids. V gave up 2 bases and J gave up 6 bases; unmatched junction bases: 5. Per germline, CDR1 MNHEY and CDR2 SMNVEV (reference sequence). CDR3 bases: TGTGCCAGCAGTTTAGGGCAGGACAGGGATACGCAGTATTTT. Translation gives CASSLGQDRDTQYF.

V and J are TRBV7-3 and TRBJ2-1, with D maybe TRBD2 (5 bases). Trimming cost V 6 bases and J 8 bases, with 17 bases left between them. CDR3 length: 14 residues. CDR1 SGHTA and CDR2 FQGTGA come from the germline V gene. CDR3 sequence (DNA): TGTGCCAGCAGTCTGACCCGGGAAACCCATGAGCAGTTCTTC. It translates to CASSLTRETHEQFF.

The chain combines TRBV5-1 with TRBJ1-6; D remains ambiguous. The V end was cut by 3 bases, the J end by 8 bases, with 12 bases between. The germline CDR1 and CDR2 sequences are SGHRS and YFSETQ. The CDR3 covers 14 residues. The CDR3 region has the DNA TGCGCCAGCAGCTCGACGGGCGGGGATTCACCCCTCCACTTT. Translated, it gives CASSSTGGDSPLHF. The variable domain in full, with the rest retrieved from reference TRBV5-1 and TRBJ1-6, is KAGVTQTPRYLIKTRGQQVTLSCSPISGHRSVSWYQQTPGQGLQFLFEYFSETQRNKGNFPGRFSGRQFSNSRSEMNVSTLELGDSALYLCASSSTGGDSPLHFGNGTRLTVT.